This T cell receptor (beta chain) appears in the sequencing data of a study of vaccination effects on CD4 cells after COVID-19. Study background: The cohort was immunized with two doses of either the BNT162b2 or mRNA-1273 vaccine.

This clone has only a few counts. Its antigen remains unknown. Produced via immunoSEQ multiplex PCR; TCRdb's table is partial and in-frame only. The top ten clones hold roughly 10% of a sample with 20,000 to 25,000 clones, 65% to 80% of them seen once. The study's findings and limits: Recruitment yielded few convalescent patients, and the study had no early post-infection timepoints.

Germline V gene lookup returns CDR1 LNHDA and CDR2 SQIVND (reference sequence). The CDR3 sequence is 13 residues long. V shed 1 base and J shed 7 bases, with 8 bases lying between them. Viral peptide pools were used in the ViraFEST assay to expand antigen-specific CD4+ T cells, and sequencing came afterward. Cultured cells yielded isolated CD4+ T cells after roughly 11 days. Having tested negative for nucleocapsid antibodies, the vaccine recipients showed no prior SARS-CoV-2 infection. For each well, two million PBMC were cultured with 10 IU/ml IL-2 and about 11 ug/ml peptides. Days 3 and 7 were when half the medium was replaced with IL-2 medium.

V gene TRBV19 combines with J gene TRBJ1-5; D is unclear. The material was CD4+ T cells from PBMCs cultured with HCoV-NL63 spike peptides, obtained before COVID-19 vaccination. The receptor comes from a human donor who received a COVID-19 vaccine. CDR3 amino acids: CASSIGDRQPQHF. CDR3 in DNA: TGTGCCAGTAGTATAGGGGATCGGCAGCCCCAGCATTTT. Filled out from reference TRBV19 and TRBJ1-5, the complete variable domain reads DGGITQSPKYLFRKEGQNVTLSCEQNLNHDAMYWYRQDPGQGLRLIYYSQIVNDFQKGDIAEGYSVSREKKESFPLTVTSAQKNPTAFYLCASSIGDRQPQHFGDGTRLSIL.